This T cell receptor (beta chain) originates from a study of T cells after yellow fever vaccination. About the study: Preparation of fractions with low cell numbers was performed using SMART-Seq v4 Ultra Low Input.

This clonotype was seen a handful of times. Its target is unknown. Findings and limits, study-wide: Detected again after the booster were most primary-vaccination clones, at about 96% CD4 and approximately 87% CD8. The secondary response was weaker, and its peak arrived faster, on day 5 versus 15.

Making TCR cDNA involved 5'RACE template switching, which added UMIs and a universal primer site. Each CDR3 protein is one row after TCRdb ran MiXCR on the 5' RACE reads. This sample has around 500,000 distinct CDR3 sequences, with 21% found just once. The sequence was obtained from a young man who received the YFV17D yellow fever vaccine. The sample was PBMCs, taken around 3 weeks after the first yellow fever vaccination.

CDR3 sequence reads: CASSLGDRTYNEQFF. The CDR3 DNA sequence: TGTGCCAGCAGCCTAGGCGACCGGACCTACAATGAGCAGTTCTTC. This chain joins TRBV3-1 and TRBJ2-1; D is ambiguous. V was cut by 4 bases and J by 2 bases, with 12 bases left in between. Germline V gene data show CDR1 as LGHDT and CDR2 as YNNKEL (reference sequence). The CDR3 loop spans 15 amino acids.